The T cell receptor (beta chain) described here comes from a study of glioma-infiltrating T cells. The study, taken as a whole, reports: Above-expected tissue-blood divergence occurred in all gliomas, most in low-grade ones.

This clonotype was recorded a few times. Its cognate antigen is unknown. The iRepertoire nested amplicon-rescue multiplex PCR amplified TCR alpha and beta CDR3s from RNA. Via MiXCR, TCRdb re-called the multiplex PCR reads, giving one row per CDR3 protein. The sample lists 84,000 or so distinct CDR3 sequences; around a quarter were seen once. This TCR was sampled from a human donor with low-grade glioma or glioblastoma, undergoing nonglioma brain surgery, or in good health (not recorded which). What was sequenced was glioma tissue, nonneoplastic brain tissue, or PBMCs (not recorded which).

In nucleotides, the CDR3 is TGCGCCAGCAGCTTAGGAGGGGCGGATGTGGCTTTCTTT. Translating it yields CASSLGGADVAFF. J is TRBJ1-1 and V is TRBV5-1; a weak D match, TRBD1 (5 bases). This CDR3 region has 13 residues. The V gene's germline CDR1 is SGHRS and CDR2 YFSETQ. V shed 2 bases and J shed 11 bases, with 16 bases lying between them.